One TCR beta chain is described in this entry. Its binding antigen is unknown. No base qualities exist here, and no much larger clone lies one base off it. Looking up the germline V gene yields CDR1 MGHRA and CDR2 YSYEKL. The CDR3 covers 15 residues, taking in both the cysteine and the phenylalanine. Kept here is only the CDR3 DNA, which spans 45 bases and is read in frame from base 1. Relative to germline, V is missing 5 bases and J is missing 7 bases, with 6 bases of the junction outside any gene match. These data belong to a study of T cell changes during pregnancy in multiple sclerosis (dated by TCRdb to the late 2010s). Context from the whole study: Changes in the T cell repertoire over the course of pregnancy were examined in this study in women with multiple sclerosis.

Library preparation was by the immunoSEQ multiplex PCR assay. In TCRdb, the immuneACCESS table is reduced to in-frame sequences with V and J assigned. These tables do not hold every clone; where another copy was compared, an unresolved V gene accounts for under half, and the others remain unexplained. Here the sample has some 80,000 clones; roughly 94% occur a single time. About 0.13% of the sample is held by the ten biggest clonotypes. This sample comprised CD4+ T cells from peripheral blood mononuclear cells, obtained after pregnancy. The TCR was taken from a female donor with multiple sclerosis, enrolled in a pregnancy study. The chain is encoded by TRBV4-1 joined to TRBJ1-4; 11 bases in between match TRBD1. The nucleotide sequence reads TGCGCCAGCAGCAAGGGGGACAGGGGGGGTGAAAAACTGTTTTTT. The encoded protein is CASSKGDRGGEKLFF.